This T cell receptor (beta chain) was recovered during a study of early T cells in non-severe SARS-CoV-2 infection. Study background: Unpaired chains resulted from sequencing bulk RNA of unsorted whole blood.

The length of the CDR3 is 16 residues. The V gene end was trimmed by 8 bases and the J gene end by 2 bases; junction bases not matched to a gene: 14. The germline CDR1 and CDR2 sequences are MNHEY and SVGEGT. The protocol attached unique molecular identifiers to individual cDNA molecules. TCRdb re-called the 5' RACE reads through MiXCR, storing one row per CDR3 protein. The sample contains roughly 30,000 distinct CDR3 sequences, 6% of which appear only once. This clonotype was counted once. Its antigen is undetermined. Study-level points and caveats: VDJdb matches were skewed toward anti-spike CD8 T cell responses.

This TCR was recovered from an adult who was a healthcare worker with PCR-confirmed SARS-CoV-2 infection or an uninfected control (not recorded which). The sequenced sample was whole blood, obtained at baseline. The chain joins TRBV6-2 or TRBV6-3 to TRBJ2-5, with 7 bases fitting TRBD2. The CDR3 region is CASSKTPGLFQETQYF. The CDR3 coding sequence is TGTGCCAGCTCCAAAACTCCGGGACTATTTCAAGAGACCCAGTACTTC.